The 16 T cell receptor beta chains presented below share a single source sample, sequenced in a study of CD8 T cells in Susac syndrome. Reverse transcription of roughly 0.45 to 1 ug RNA was performed with random hexamers. TCRdb fed the immunoSEQ multiplex PCR reads into MiXCR, producing one record per CDR3 protein. The table includes more than 150,000 distinct CDR3 sequences, roughly 95% detected once. Sequencing input: CD4+ T cells from PBMCs. These TCRs come from a human donor with Susac syndrome.

The gene calls are TRBV4-1 and TRBJ1-3; 7 nucleotides line up with TRBD1. Per the germline V gene, CDR1 is MGHRA and CDR2 is YSYEKL. This CDR3 is 15 amino acids long. Unmatched junction bases numbered 5, after V lost 0 bases and J lost 6 bases. The CDR3 nucleotides are TGCGCCAGCAGCCAAGAAAGGACAGGTGAAAACACCATATATTTT. This codes for CASSQERTGENTIYF.

The chain uses TRBV30 and TRBJ2-6; 7 bases fit TRBD2. CDR3 length: 19 residues. V lost 2 bases to trimming and J lost 0 bases; unmatched junction nucleotides: 13. Germline values: CDR1 GTSNPN, CDR2 SVGIG (reference sequence). CDR3 protein: CAWSYLWEGRGSGANVLTF. The CDR3 nucleotides read TGTGCCTGGAGTTACCTATGGGAGGGGAGGGGCTCTGGGGCCAACGTCCTGACTTTC.

The V and J genes are TRBV3-1 and TRBJ2-1; TRBD1 might be the D (5 bases). The CDR3 consists of 12 residues. Looked up from germline, CDR1 is LGHDT and CDR2 is YNNKEL (reference sequence). V gave up 1 base and J gave up 8 bases, with 6 bases separating them. The CDR3 coding sequence is TGTGCCAGCAGCCAAGCAGGGTATGAGCAGTTCTTC. Residues: CASSQAGYEQFF.

The genes are TRBV7-9 and TRBJ1-1; possibly TRBD1 for D (5 bases). Germline CDR1 SEHNR, CDR2 FQNEAQ (reference sequence). The CDR3 is 15 amino acids. V lost 6 bases to trimming and J lost 1 base, with 15 bases between them. CDR3 DNA: TGTGCCAGCAGGCTAACAGGTGGGACGAACACTGAAGCTTTCTTT. Translated: CASRLTGGTNTEAFF.

CDR3: CASSDSDRDTQYF. CDR3 bases: TGTGCCAGCAGTGACTCGGATAGGGATACGCAGTATTTT. V usage is TRBV6-4 and J usage is TRBJ2-3; the D is unclear. V was clipped by 0 bases and J by 6 bases, with 7 bases between them. The germline V gene has CDR1 MRHNA and CDR2 SNTAGT. This CDR3 region has 13 residues.

The V and J genes are TRBV12-3 or TRBV12-4 and TRBJ1-5; no definite D call. The CDR3 has 14 residues. With 0 bases removed from V and 6 bases from J, the gap between germline ends came to 9 bases. As DNA, the CDR3 is TGTGCCAGCAGTTTAGCGGGCGGTGGTCAGCCCCAGCATTTT. This codes for CASSLAGGGQPQHF.

This clonotype occurred a few times. The chain recombines TRBV20-1 with TRBJ1-3, with D uncertain. Trimming shortened V by 3 bases and J by 1 base, and 10 bases separated the two germline ends. The CDR3 covers 14 residues. Per germline, CDR1 DFQATT and CDR2 SNEGSKA (reference sequence). The DNA of the CDR3 is TGCAGTGCTAGTTCCACTTCGTCTGGAAACACCATATATTTT. Protein: CSASSTSSGNTIYF.

The chain employs TRBV3-1 and TRBJ2-7, with TRBD2 identical over 14 bases. Trimming removed 4 bases from V and 7 bases from J; junction bases left unmatched: 9. The CDR3 extends over 16 amino acids. Germline-derived CDR1 and CDR2 are LGHDT and YNNKEL (reference sequence). CDR3 nucleotide sequence: TGTGCCAGCAGCCGCCGACTAGCGGGGGGGCCGGGTGAGCAGTACTTC. As protein: CASSRRLAGGPGEQYF.

The chain combines TRBV12-3 or TRBV12-4 with TRBJ2-6; D gene uncertain. This CDR3 comprises 15 residues. With 3 bases removed from V and 1 base from J, the gap between germline ends came to 7 bases. The CDR3 DNA sequence: TGTGCCAGCAGTTTTTATGGATCTGGGGCCAACGTCCTGACTTTC. It yields the protein CASSFYGSGANVLTF.

This clonotype appeared a single time. The CDR3 loop reads CASSLSGNEKLFF. The DNA for the CDR3 is TGTGCCAGCAGCTTATCGGGAAATGAAAAACTGTTTTTT. The chain is built from TRBV7-3 and TRBJ1-4; D gene uncertain. This CDR3 comprises 13 residues. V gave up 2 bases and J gave up 5 bases, with 6 bases separating them. Germline loops: CDR1 SGHTA, CDR2 FQGTGA.

A single count supports this clonotype. This chain connects TRBV7-3 to TRBJ1-3; TRBD1 is a possible D gene (6 bases). The length of the CDR3 is 15 residues. V dropped 5 bases and J dropped 2 bases, with 13 bases sitting between them. Germline V gene lookup returns CDR1 SGHTA and CDR2 FQGTGA. The CDR3 DNA reads as TGTGCCAGCAGCCAAACAGGGCCAACTGGAAACACCATATATTTT. Translation gives CASSQTGPTGNTIYF.

The gene calls are TRBV3-1 and TRBJ2-1; 8 bases map to TRBD1. CDR1 is LGHDT, CDR2 YNNKEL, per germline (reference sequence). CDR3 size: 17 residues. The J segment lost 4 bases and the V segment lost 0 bases, leaving 8 bases of the junction unmatched. As DNA, the CDR3 is TGTGCCAGCAGCCAAGAAATCGGGGACAGGCGATACAATGAGCAGTTCTTC. It translates to CASSQEIGDRRYNEQFF.

This rearrangement joins TRBV19 to TRBJ2-6; D may be TRBD1 or TRBD2 (5 bases each). Per germline, CDR1 LNHDA and CDR2 SQIVND (reference sequence). The V end lost 3 bases, the J end lost 4 bases, and 13 bases lay between the germline ends. The CDR3 runs 16 residues. The DNA of the CDR3 is TGTGCCAGTAGTATGGGACGACATCCCGGGGCCAACGTCCTGACTTTC. It codes for CASSMGRHPGANVLTF.

The rearrangement uses TRBV5-4 and TRBJ2-2, with TRBD1 matching 7 bases. The CDR3 has 15 residues. V was clipped by 9 bases and J by 3 bases; unmatched bases: 11. CDR1 SGHNT and CDR2 YYREEE come from the germline V gene (reference sequence). The CDR3 spells CATRTGDRDTGELFF. Here the CDR3 DNA reads TGTGCCACTCGAACCGGGGACAGAGACACCGGGGAGCTGTTTTTT.

The chain links TRBV11-2 to TRBJ2-2, with D perhaps being TRBD1 or TRBD2 (5 bases each). The length of the CDR3 is 16 residues. Germline V lookup: CDR1 SGHAT, CDR2 FQNNGV. V lost 5 bases and J 1 base, leaving 14 bases between the germline ends. This chain's CDR3 is CASSKLVGVNTGELFF. CDR3 DNA: TGTGCCAGCAGCAAACTAGTGGGGGTGAACACCGGGGAGCTGTTTTTT.

This clonotype appeared a single time. The chain uses TRBV5-1 and TRBJ1-2, with 7 bases identical to TRBD1. Germline CDR1 is SGHRS and CDR2 is YFSETQ. CDR3 size: 13 residues. J lost 10 bases, V lost 2 bases, and 8 bases had no gene match. The CDR3 sequence is CASSFLGQAFYTF. CDR3 sequence (DNA): TGCGCCAGCAGCTTCTTAGGACAGGCATTCTACACCTTC.